One and the same sample provided the 5 T cell receptor beta chains below, sequenced in a study of response to subunit inactivated influenza vaccine. MiXCR was run by TCRdb on the RT-PCR reads, yielding one entry per CDR3 protein. The repertoire consists of hundreds of thousands of distinct CDR3 sequences, with approximately 14% occurring once and the leading ten covering around a tenth. Sequencing was performed on PBMCs from blood, taken approximately 13 days after vaccination. Every receptor here comes from a man aged 50 to 60 who received an inactivated influenza vaccine.

This clonotype was counted many times. The chain recombines TRBV12-3 or TRBV12-4 with TRBJ2-2, with a tentative D call TRBD1 (5 bases). The CDR3 runs to 13 residues. V was trimmed by 1 base and J by 6 bases, leaving 6 bases between them. CDR3: CASSLGGSGELFF. CDR3 coding DNA: TGTGCCAGCAGTTTAGGGGGCTCCGGGGAGCTGTTTTTT.

The table lists this clonotype with a few counts. The J gene is TRBJ2-7, the V gene TRBV23-1; D call uncertain. TRBV23-1 is annotated as an ORF whose role is uncertain. Trimming cost V 10 bases and J 1 base, with 14 bases left between them. This CDR3 comprises 13 residues. This chain's CDR3 is CATKGQLSYEQYF. DNA of the CDR3: TGCGCCACCAAAGGGCAGTTGTCCTACGAGCAGTACTTC.

This clonotype has only a few counts. The V call is TRBV9, the J call TRBJ2-3; unclear D gene. Trimming took 0 bases from V and 4 from J, leaving 6 bases between them. The CDR3 runs to 13 residues. Germline CDR1 and CDR2: SGDLS and YYNGEE. CDR3 amino acids: CASSVGRPDTQYF. Here the CDR3 DNA reads TGTGCCAGCAGCGTAGGGAGACCAGATACGCAGTATTTT. The variable domain in full, with the rest retrieved from reference TRBV9 and TRBJ2-3, is DSGVTQTPKHLITATGQRVTLRCSPRSGDLSVYWYQQSLDQGLQFLIQYYNGEERAKGNILERFSAQQFPDLHSELNLSSLELGDSALYFCASSVGRPDTQYFGPGTRLTVL.

About this clonotype itself: With a much larger clone just one base away, this may be a read error. The V and J genes are TRBV20-1 and TRBJ2-5; no clear D gene. The DNA end is more similar to TRBJ2-1, so the J call may be wrong. Germline V CDR1 and CDR2: DFQATT, SNEGSKA (reference sequence). This CDR3 contains 13 residues. The CDR3 protein is CSARDFRKETQFF. DNA for the CDR3: TGCAGTGCTAGAGATTTTAGGAAAGAGACCCAGTTCTTC.

A few counts support this clonotype. In nucleotides, the CDR3 is TGTGCCAGCAGACCTCTCCGGGACCTCTCCTACGAGCAGTACTTC. Its translation is CASRPLRDLSYEQYF. The chain carries TRBV11-2 and TRBJ2-7; tentatively, D is TRBD1 or TRBD2 (5 bases each). V lost 6 bases and J 0 bases, leaving 15 bases between the germline ends. Germline V gene data show CDR1 as SGHAT and CDR2 as FQNNGV. The CDR3 contains 15 residues.